Below, 26 T cell receptor beta chains from the same sample are listed, as sequenced in a study of metastatic and nonmetastatic thyroid tumors. MiXCR re-clonotyped the PCR reads for TCRdb. This table has some 37,000 clones, roughly 45% appearing once. Patients underwent thyroid surgery, and none had received any treatment before it. Sequenced material: tumor tissue. These receptors came from a male donor with papillary thyroid cancer or a benign thyroid nodule (not recorded which). Some clones in this sample may be carry-over from other donors' samples.

This chain links TRBV5-1 with TRBJ2-3; TRBD2 agrees at 16 bases. Trimming removed 2 bases from V and 4 bases from J; junction bases left unmatched: 1. Germline values: CDR1 SGHRS, CDR2 YFSETQ. CDR3 length equals 16 residues. The CDR3 sequence: CASSLGTSGRADTQYF. CDR3 DNA sequence: TGCGCCAGCAGCTTAGGGACTAGCGGGAGGGCAGATACGCAGTATTTT. Looking up the rest from reference TRBV5-1 and TRBJ2-3 gives the full variable domain: KAGVTQTPRYLIKTRGQQVTLSCSPISGHRSVSWYQQTPGQGLQFLFEYFSETQRNKGNFPGRFSGRQFSNSRSEMNVSTLELGDSALYLCASSLGTSGRADTQYFGPGTRLTVL.

Concerning this clone: A read error may produce the germline difference seen at one junction end. Other DNA sequences in the same sample also yield this CDR3. The chain combines TRBV9 with TRBJ2-2, with D perhaps matching TRBD2 (5 bases). CDR1 SGDLS and CDR2 YYNGEE come from the germline V gene. This CDR3 is built from 13 residues. The CDR3 bases are TGCGCCAGCAGCGTAGGAGGAACCGGGGAGCTGTTTTTT. Translating it yields CASSVGGTGELFF.

The chain links TRBV7-2 to TRBJ1-4, with D possibly TRBD1 on 5 matching bases. This CDR3 region has 14 residues. Looked up from germline, CDR1 is SGHTA and CDR2 is FQGNSA. Trimming pared 5 bases from V and 2 bases from J, leaving 9 bases between. The CDR3 region has the DNA TGTGCCAGCAGCCGGGGCTTCACTAATGAAAAACTGTTTTTT. It codes for CASSRGFTNEKLFF.

This chain joins TRBV5-4 and TRBJ1-2, with D possibly being TRBD1 (5 bases). The V gene lost 0 bases and the J gene lost 4 bases, with 10 bases spanning the gap. Germline assignment: CDR1 SGHNT and CDR2 YYREEE (reference sequence). The CDR3 consists of 14 residues. The CDR3 protein is CASSLGQGSYGYTF. The DNA for the CDR3 is TGTGCCAGCAGCTTGGGGCAGGGAAGCTATGGCTACACCTTC.

V and J are TRBV6-5 and TRBJ2-5; D is unclear. Germline V CDR1 and CDR2: MNHEY, SVGAGI. CDR3 length: 11 amino acids. Deletions cut 2 bases from V and 4 bases from J, with 2 bases between. As DNA, the CDR3 is TGTGCCAGCAGTTACGGAGAGACCCAGTACTTC. Translation gives CASSYGETQYF.

This sequence joins TRBV11-2 and TRBJ2-3; unclear D gene. V was shortened by 5 bases and J by 2 bases, with 11 bases between the two germline ends. This CDR3 has 14 residues. Germline assignment: CDR1 SGHAT and CDR2 FQNNGV. Here the CDR3 reads CASSPGVDTDTQYF. CDR3 nucleotides: TGTGCCAGCAGCCCCGGTGTAGACACAGATACGCAGTATTTT.

The chain is built from TRBV20-1 and TRBJ1-6; D call uncertain. Trimming took off 6 bases at V and 8 bases at J, with 17 bases between the two ends. The CDR3 consists of 14 residues. In germline, CDR1 is DFQATT, CDR2 SNEGSKA (reference sequence). The CDR3 here is CSAKLARFDSPLHF. Written as DNA, the CDR3 is TGCAGTGCAAAGCTAGCTAGGTTTGATTCACCCCTCCACTTT.

The rearrangement joins TRBV18 to TRBJ1-5; D is undetermined. Germline loops: CDR1 KGHSH, CDR2 LQKENI. The CDR3 has 12 residues. Trimming took 5 bases from V and 0 from J, leaving 2 bases between them. The DNA of the CDR3 is TGTGCCAGCTCAAATAGCAATCAGCCCCAGCATTTT. This translates into CASSNSNQPQHF.

The chain employs TRBV28 and TRBJ2-7; D possibly corresponds to TRBD1 (5 bases). The CDR3 covers 15 residues. The germline CDR1 and CDR2 sequences are MDHEN and SYDVKM. Trimming took off 2 bases at V and 9 bases at J, with 20 bases between the two ends. The DNA for the CDR3 is TGTGCCAGCAGTTTAAGGCCCCAGGGCCGCGTTCCGCAGTACTTC. Its protein product is CASSLRPQGRVPQYF.

This sequence joins TRBV20-1 and TRBJ2-7; no definite D call. V dropped 3 bases and J dropped 4 bases, with 16 bases sitting between them. The germline gives CDR1 DFQATT, CDR2 SNEGSKA (reference sequence). The CDR3 runs 14 residues. In DNA, the CDR3 is TGCAGTGCTAGTGGGCTGGGTAGGAAGTACGAGCAGTACTTC. This encodes CSASGLGRKYEQYF.

By sample fraction, this clone is medium-sized. The chain recombines TRBV7-2 with TRBJ1-3, with D uncertain. CDR3 length: 14 residues. Germline CDR1 SGHTA, CDR2 FQGNSA. V was trimmed by 1 base and J by 1 base, leaving 5 bases between them. The CDR3 here is CASSLGSSGNTIYF. For the CDR3, the DNA is TGTGCCAGCAGCTTAGGCAGTTCTGGAAACACCATATATTTT. Drawing the rest from reference TRBV7-2 and TRBJ1-3, the complete variable domain is GAGVSQSPSNKVTEKGKDVELRCDPISGHTALYWYRQSLGQGLEFLIYFQGNSAPDKSGLPSDRFSAERTGGSVSTLTIQRTQQEDSAVYLCASSLGSSGNTIYFGEGSWLTVV.

The chain uses TRBV18 and TRBJ1-2, with TRBD1 as a possible D gene (6 bases). Trimming removed 2 bases from V and 6 bases from J, with 19 bases in between. Per the germline V gene, CDR1 is KGHSH and CDR2 is LQKENI. CDR3 length equals 16 residues. The CDR3 DNA reads TGTGCCAGCTCACCATACCCTGGCCTTAGGGGGGATGGCTACACCTTC. It codes for CASSPYPGLRGDGYTF.

This clone was counted between two and nine times. This chain connects TRBV27 to TRBJ2-1; a weak D match, TRBD2 (5 bases). Germline CDR1 and CDR2: MNHEY and SMNVEV (reference sequence). The CDR3 covers 15 residues. Trimming took 7 bases from V and 4 from J, leaving 17 bases between them. The CDR3 here is CASKNMCRTYNEQFF. CDR3 bases: TGTGCCAGCAAGAACATGTGTCGGACTTACAATGAGCAGTTCTTC.

The gene calls are TRBV5-5 and TRBJ2-3; 9 nucleotides match TRBD1. The V segment lost 4 bases and the J segment 7 bases; nucleotides outside the gene matches: 7. Per germline, CDR1 SGHKS and CDR2 YYEKEE (reference sequence). This CDR3 region has 14 residues. This CDR3 reads CASSRTGGEHTQYF. Here the CDR3 DNA reads TGTGCCAGCAGCCGAACAGGGGGCGAGCATACGCAGTATTTT.

This clone came up once. The chain carries TRBV3-1 and TRBJ1-2; the D is unclear. This CDR3 is built from 13 residues. Germline V gives CDR1 LGHDT, CDR2 YNNKEL (reference sequence). The ends were cut back, 6 bases at V and 4 bases at J, with 12 bases in the middle. This CDR3 is CASRMGSTYGYTF. CDR3 nucleotide sequence: TGTGCCAGCAGAATGGGGTCAACCTATGGCTACACCTTC.

This clone showed up just a few times. The chain carries TRBV27 and TRBJ2-7, with 7 bases aligning to TRBD2. The V and J ends lost 5 bases and 0 bases, in that order; junction bases with no gene match: 10. CDR1 MNHEY and CDR2 SMNVEV come from the germline V gene (reference sequence). The CDR3 consists of 16 residues. The CDR3 protein is CASSPWEGQSSYEQYF. For the CDR3, the DNA is TGTGCCAGCAGTCCTTGGGAGGGCCAAAGCTCCTACGAGCAGTACTTC.

This clone was detected only a few times. No conserved phenylalanine or tryptophan is present at the end of the CDR3, so a read error is the likely explanation. The chain recombines TRBV2 with TRBJ1-2; the D is unclear. Germline V gene sequence: CDR1 SNHLY, CDR2 FYNNEI. V was pared by 5 bases and J by 2 bases, with 15 bases between. The CDR3 loop spans 15 amino acids. The CDR3 region is CASSITTSRNYGYTL. For the CDR3, the DNA is TGTGCCAGCAGTATTACTACCTCGCGAAACTATGGCTACACCCTC.

The chain has TRBV5-1 and TRBJ2-7; possibly TRBD2 for D (5 bases). V lost 3 bases and J lost 1, with 8 bases in between. This CDR3 comprises 13 residues. From germline, CDR1 is SGHRS and CDR2 YFSETQ. CDR3 sequence: CASSWAGSYEQYF. The CDR3 nucleotides are TGCGCCAGCAGCTGGGCGGGTTCCTACGAGCAGTACTTC. The full variable domain, completed using reference TRBV5-1 and TRBJ2-7, is KAGVTQTPRYLIKTRGQQVTLSCSPISGHRSVSWYQQTPGQGLQFLFEYFSETQRNKGNFPGRFSGRQFSNSRSEMNVSTLELGDSALYLCASSWAGSYEQYFGPGTRLTVT.

The chain couples TRBV7-9 to TRBJ2-7; 11 bases are a match to TRBD2. The germline CDR1 and CDR2 sequences are SEHNR and FQNEAQ (reference sequence). Trimming took 4 bases from V and 7 from J; bases not matched to a gene: 6. The CDR3 spans 14 residues. The CDR3 coding sequence is TGTGCCAGCAGCTCTACTAGCGGGAGAAGGGAGCAGTACTTC. Translation: CASSSTSGRREQYF.

The V call is TRBV13, the J call TRBJ2-5; possibly TRBD1 for D (5 bases). The V end lost 3 bases, the J end lost 3 bases, and 8 bases lay between the germline ends. Germline V gene data show CDR1 as PRHDT and CDR2 as FYEKMQ (reference sequence). CDR3 length: 13 amino acids. The CDR3 sequence is CASSLTVEETQYF. CDR3 sequence (DNA): TGTGCCAGCAGCTTGACAGTGGAAGAGACCCAGTACTTC.

The CDR3 reads CAWSVTGGEPQHF. The CDR3 region has the DNA TGTGCCTGGAGTGTGACAGGGGGCGAACCCCAGCATTTT. The chain combines TRBV30 with TRBJ1-5; 10 bases line up with TRBD1. V trimming: 0 bases; J trimming: 10 bases; junction bases outside the gene matches: 3. Germline lookup yields CDR1 GTSNPN and CDR2 SVGIG (reference sequence). This CDR3 is built from 13 residues.

The chain uses TRBV20-1 and TRBJ2-7; 9 bases fit TRBD1. V trimming: 1 base; J trimming: 3 bases; junction bases outside the gene matches: 10. CDR1 and CDR2 from the germline V gene are DFQATT and SNEGSKA (reference sequence). There are 16 residues in the CDR3. CDR3 sequence reads: CSARVNRDRVDYEQYF. CDR3 coding DNA: TGCAGTGCTAGAGTTAACCGGGACAGGGTAGACTACGAGCAGTACTTC.

The chain uses TRBV7-3 and TRBJ2-3; 11 bases map to TRBD1. The CDR3 extends over 15 amino acids. The germline gives CDR1 SGHTA, CDR2 FQGTGA. Trimming removed 5 bases from V and 5 bases from J; junction bases left unmatched: 6. In DNA form, the CDR3 reads TGTGCCAGCAGCATCGGACAGGGGGCAGGAGATACGCAGTATTTT. It yields the protein CASSIGQGAGDTQYF.

The chain combines TRBV2 with TRBJ1-6, with D hard to call. With 3 bases removed from V and 8 bases from J, the gap between germline ends came to 14 bases. This CDR3 is 15 amino acids long. Germline CDR1 SNHLY, CDR2 FYNNEI. The CDR3 reads CASSDSSTEYSPLHF. The CDR3 DNA reads TGTGCCAGCAGTGACTCATCCACGGAGTATTCACCCCTCCACTTT.

The V call is TRBV7-8, the J call TRBJ2-3; a weak D match, TRBD2 (6 bases). The CDR3 runs to 15 residues. Germline V lookup: CDR1 SGHVS, CDR2 FQNEAQ. The chain's CDR3 is CATGTSLNQRDTQYF. In nucleotides, the CDR3 is TGTGCGACCGGCACTAGCCTAAACCAGAGAGATACGCAGTATTTT.

This clone was seen more than once but under ten times. The CDR3 protein is CASSVDPGTGIYEQYF. CDR3 nucleotide sequence: TGTGCCAGCAGCGTAGACCCCGGGACAGGGATATACGAGCAGTACTTC. J is TRBJ2-7 and V is TRBV9; 9 bases are a match to TRBD1. Germline V gives CDR1 SGDLS, CDR2 YYNGEE. J gave up 4 bases and V 0 bases, and 8 bases lay outside the gene matches. CDR3 length equals 16 residues.